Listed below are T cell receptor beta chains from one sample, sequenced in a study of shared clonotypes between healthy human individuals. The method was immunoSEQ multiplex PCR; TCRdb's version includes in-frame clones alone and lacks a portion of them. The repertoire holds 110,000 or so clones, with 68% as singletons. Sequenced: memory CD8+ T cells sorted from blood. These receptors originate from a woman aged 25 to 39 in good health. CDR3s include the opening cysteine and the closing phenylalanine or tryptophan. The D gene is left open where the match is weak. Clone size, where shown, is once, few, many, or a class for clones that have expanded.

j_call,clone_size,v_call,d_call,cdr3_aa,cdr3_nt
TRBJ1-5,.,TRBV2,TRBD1,CASSEGQGANQPQHF,TGTGCCAGCAGTGAGGGACAGGGGGCGAATCAGCCCCAGCATTTT
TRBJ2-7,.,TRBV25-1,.,CASSTTGISYEQYF,TGTGCCAGCAGTACAACAGGGATCTCCTACGAGCAGTACTTC
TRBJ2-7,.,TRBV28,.,CASRLAPDYTYEQYF,TGTGCCAGCAGACTTGCCCCGGACTATACCTACGAGCAGTACTTC
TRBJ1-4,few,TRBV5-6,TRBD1,CASSTGTGGPNEKLFF,TGTGCCAGCAGCACAGGGACAGGGGGCCCTAATGAAAAACTGTTTTTT
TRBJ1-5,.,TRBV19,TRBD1,CASSMTGWQPQHF,TGTGCCAGTAGCATGACAGGGTGGCAGCCCCAGCATTTT
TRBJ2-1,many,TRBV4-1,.,CASSSHSETNYNEQFF,TGCGCCAGCAGCTCACATAGCGAGACGAATTACAATGAGCAGTTCTTC
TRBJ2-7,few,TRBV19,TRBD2,CASSASSGSYEQYF,TGTGCCAGTAGTGCATCTAGCGGGTCCTACGAGCAGTACTTC
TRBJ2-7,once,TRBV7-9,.,CASSLEGFPTYEQYF,TGTGCCAGCAGCTTAGAAGGCTTCCCGACCTACGAGCAGTACTTC
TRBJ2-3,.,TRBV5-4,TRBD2,CASSSELGLAGDTDTQYF,TGTGCCAGCAGCTCCGAACTGGGACTAGCGGGAGACACAGATACGCAGTATTTT
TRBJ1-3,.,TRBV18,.,CASSPASIPGNTIYF,TGTGCCAGCTCACCAGCATCCATCCCTGGAAACACCATATATTTT
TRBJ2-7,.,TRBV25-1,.,CASRGSSYEQYF,TGTGCCAGCAGGGGTAGCTCCTACGAGCAGTACTTC
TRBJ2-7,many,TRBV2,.,CASSQGTVTYEQYF,TGTGCCAGCAGCCAAGGGACGGTTACCTACGAGCAGTACTTC
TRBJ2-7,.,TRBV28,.,CASSLHSSYEQYF,TGTGCCAGCAGTTTACACAGCTCCTACGAGCAGTACTTC
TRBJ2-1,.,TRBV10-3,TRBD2,CAIRDPSGSGFGEQFF,TGTGCCATCAGAGACCCTAGCGGGAGCGGATTTGGAGAGCAGTTCTTC
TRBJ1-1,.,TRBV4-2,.,CASSWGEGGHINTEAFF,TGTGCCAGCAGCTGGGGTGAAGGGGGACATATTAACACTGAAGCTTTCTTT
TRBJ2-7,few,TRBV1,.,CTSSLRGEQYF,TGCACCAGCAGCCTACGGGGCGAGCAGTACTTC
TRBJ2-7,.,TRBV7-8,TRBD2,CASSLVTAGGAEQYF,TGTGCCAGCAGCTTAGTTACCGCGGGAGGGGCCGAGCAGTACTTC
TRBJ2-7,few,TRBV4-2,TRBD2,CASSQVGGGRALEQYF,TGTGCCAGCAGCCAAGTAGGAGGCGGGAGGGCTTTAGAGCAGTACTTC
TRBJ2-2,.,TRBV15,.,CATSRDLGGASTGELFF,TGTGCCACCAGCAGAGATCTTGGCGGAGCGAGCACCGGGGAGCTGTTTTTT
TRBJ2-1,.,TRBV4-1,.,CASQPSSWRGRENEQFF,TGCGCCAGCCAACCATCGTCTTGGCGGGGGCGTGAGAATGAGCAGTTCTTC
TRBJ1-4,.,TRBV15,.,CATSSGRILIGGTNEKLFF,TGTGCCACCAGCAGCGGGAGGATTTTAATTGGTGGGACTAATGAAAAACTGTTTTTT
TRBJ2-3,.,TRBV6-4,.,CASSSGLSESDTQYF,TGTGCCAGCAGTTCTGGTCTATCGGAGTCAGATACGCAGTATTTT